Each of the 13 T cell receptor beta chains below was sequenced from the same sample in a study of T cells expressing NK-cell markers. Using the 5' RACE reads, TCRdb records one entry per CDR3 protein without DNA. Its listing shows hundreds of thousands of distinct CDR3 sequences. The sequencing input was blood T cells: a sorted CD56 or NKG2C T cell subset, CD4+ or CD8+ T cells, or bulk PBMC T cells (not recorded which). All receptors derive from a man aged 18 to 69 in good health.

This chain joins TRBV5-1 and TRBJ1-3; no DNA is available, so the TRBD1 call from TCRdb remains unchecked. CDR1 is SGHRS and CDR2 is YFSETQ in the germline V gene. The CDR3 covers 16 residues. CDR3 in amino acids: CASSEGTASSGNTIYF.

The chain has TRBV2 and TRBJ2-6; lacking DNA, the TRBD2 call made by TCRdb goes unchecked. This CDR3 region has 15 residues. Germline V gene sequence: CDR1 SNHLY, CDR2 FYNNEI. The CDR3 loop reads CASMGATSGANVLTF.

The chain links TRBV12-5 to TRBJ1-1; TCRdb indicates TRBD1, and absent DNA this call remains unverified. Per the germline V gene, CDR1 is LGHNT and CDR2 is FRNRAP. The CDR3 contains 13 residues. The CDR3 spells CASGLQGGTEAFF.

V and J are TRBV7-2 and TRBJ2-7; TCRdb reports TRBD1, a call that lacks DNA to check it against. Germline V CDR1 and CDR2: SGHTA, FQGNSA. The CDR3 is made up of 15 amino acids. The CDR3 reads CASSNSGTGLSNQYF.

J is TRBJ2-3 and V is TRBV20-1; the TCRdb call, TRBD2, lacks DNA for checking. The CDR3 is made up of 15 amino acids. CDR1 and CDR2 (germline): DFQATT, SNEGSKA (reference sequence). The CDR3 spells CSAISAGTSGGAQYF.

V is TRBV12-3 or TRBV12-4 and J is TRBJ2-3; the TRBD1 assignment by TCRdb is unverifiable without DNA. This CDR3 has 17 amino acids. CDR3 sequence: CASSPRWGVLGTDTQYF.

The V and J genes are TRBV12-3 or TRBV12-4 and TRBJ2-5; TCRdb designates TRBD2, a call that cannot be tested without DNA. The CDR3 is 14 amino acids. CDR3 sequence reads: CASSLAGGRKTQYF.

The V gene is TRBV12-3 or TRBV12-4, the J gene TRBJ2-7; the TRBD1 assignment by TCRdb is unverifiable without DNA. The CDR3 sequence is 14 residues long. CDR3 region: CASSLIWPGGEQYF.

The chain uses TRBV2 and TRBJ1-6; TCRdb gives TRBD1 as the D gene, but with no DNA this cannot be confirmed. This CDR3 has 14 residues. Germline loops: CDR1 SNHLY, CDR2 FYNNEI. The CDR3 spells CASSGHGLPSPLHF.

The chain carries TRBV18 and TRBJ1-1; TCRdb's D call of TRBD1 is untestable without DNA. CDR3 size: 15 residues. Germline loops: CDR1 KGHSH, CDR2 LQKENI. The CDR3: CASSRAGTGNTEAFF. The full variable domain, its missing parts supplied by reference TRBV18 and TRBJ1-1, is NAGVMQNPRHLVRRRGQEARLRCSPMKGHSHVYWYRQLPEEGLKFMVYLQKENIIDESGMPKERFSAEFPKEGPSILRIQQVVRGDSAAYFCASSRAGTGNTEAFFGQGTRLTVV.

The rearrangement joins TRBV5-1 to TRBJ2-3; TCRdb picks TRBD1, but there is no DNA to check that call. Germline CDR1 SGHRS, CDR2 YFSETQ. The CDR3 totals 15 residues. CDR3 in amino acids: CASSPGQGPTDTQYF.

The V call is TRBV27, the J call TRBJ1-5; TCRdb designates TRBD1, a call that cannot be tested without DNA. CDR3 length: 16 amino acids. Per the germline V gene, CDR1 is MNHEY and CDR2 is SMNVEV (reference sequence). The CDR3 sequence is CASSRKGAAGNQPQHF.

This rearrangement joins TRBV27 to TRBJ1-4; TCRdb indicates TRBD1, and absent DNA this call remains unverified. CDR3 length: 14 amino acids. CDR1 is MNHEY and CDR2 is SMNVEV in the germline V gene (reference sequence). The CDR3 sequence is CASRAGRGNEKLFF.